The entry below describes one T cell receptor (beta chain). No antigen is known for it. This sample includes further DNA sequences coding for the same CDR3. The record originates from a study of beta chain features in type 1 diabetes. Across the whole study: All samples combined gave 107,917,701 sorted cells for examination.

Study-level points and caveats: Type 1 diabetes patients had TCRB CDR3s that were shorter (moderately but significantly so) in all four CD4+ subsets. When cDNA is sequenced, cells with high TCR expression could be over-represented. Fewer junction insertions and more nucleotide deletions appeared in type 1 diabetes patients.

V was clipped by 1 base and J by 4 bases; unmatched bases: 3. The germline CDR1 and CDR2 sequences are MNHEY and SMNVEV (reference sequence). The CDR3 is 14 amino acids. Isolated RNA was reverse transcribed in full, so expressed TCRB transcripts were sequenced. The protocol was immunoSEQ multiplex PCR, while the TCRdb copy is restricted to in-frame clones and leaves out a portion. Of about 390,000 clones listed, over 9% are singletons. This chain joins TRBV27 and TRBJ1-1; 7 nucleotides agree with TRBD1. Sequenced sample: central memory CD4+ T cells from blood. The sequence was collected from a man aged 25 to 45 with type 1 diabetes. CDR3 DNA sequence: TGTGCCAGCAGTTTATACAGGGGAAGCACTGAAGCTTTCTTT. Its protein is CASSLYRGSTEAFF.